A selection of T cell receptor beta chains follows, all from one sample in a study of blood T cell repertoires in COVID-19. Sequenced by immunoSEQ multiplex PCR; TCRdb stores in-frame clones only, minus some. The table lists about 95,000 clones, about nine tenths of them singletons. Source material: peripheral blood. The receptor set was obtained from a woman aged 45-60 years in a cohort sampled during active COVID-19. Each CDR3 is given with its conserved first and last residue.

j_gene: TRBJ2-1; v_gene: TRBV4-2; CDR3aa: CASSPEPGGYQNEQFF
j_gene: TRBJ1-4; v_gene: TRBV5-1; CDR3aa: CASSSEGRRLFEKLFF
j_gene: TRBJ2-3; v_gene: TRBV28; CDR3aa: CASSSSGRAVTDTQYF
j_gene: TRBJ1-2; v_gene: TRBV29-1; CDR3aa: CSVGEQGDGYTF
j_gene: TRBJ2-1; v_gene: TRBV9; CDR3aa: CASSDSGGVQFF
j_gene: TRBJ2-1; v_gene: TRBV24-1; CDR3aa: CATSDASASSYNEQFF
j_gene: TRBJ1-1; v_gene: TRBV19; CDR3aa: CATKSRGRENTEAFF
j_gene: TRBJ2-7; v_gene: TRBV3-1/TRBV3-2; CDR3aa: CASRLTSGSYEQYF
j_gene: TRBJ2-7; v_gene: TRBV5-1; CDR3aa: CASSLFPGEEQYF
j_gene: TRBJ2-1; v_gene: TRBV7-8; CDR3aa: CASSLALGPGYEQFF
j_gene: TRBJ2-5; v_gene: TRBV6-5; CDR3aa: CASSSRTSGKETQYF
j_gene: TRBJ2-2; v_gene: TRBV13; CDR3aa: CASSLGTLHYTGELFF
j_gene: TRBJ1-5; v_gene: TRBV4-1; CDR3aa: CASSLLGGGGSQPQHF
j_gene: TRBJ1-2; v_gene: TRBV11-3; CDR3aa: CASSLDRTGIGYTF
j_gene: TRBJ1-6; v_gene: TRBV7-9; CDR3aa: CASSRDTLFSPLHF
j_gene: TRBJ1-1; v_gene: TRBV3-1/TRBV3-2; CDR3aa: CASSSETSAFF
j_gene: TRBJ2-2; v_gene: TRBV3-1/TRBV3-2; CDR3aa: CASSPLGTGGAGELFF
j_gene: TRBJ2-1; v_gene: TRBV12-5; CDR3aa: CASALGGAGGKNEQFF
j_gene: TRBJ1-5; v_gene: TRBV5-6; CDR3aa: CASSFKTSGQPQHF
j_gene: TRBJ2-7; v_gene: TRBV7-2; CDR3aa: CASSLGTGLPYF
j_gene: TRBJ2-4; v_gene: TRBV12-1; CDR3aa: CASSFGDRGRDIQYF
j_gene: TRBJ1-5; v_gene: TRBV28; CDR3aa: CASSLAGNQPQHF
j_gene: TRBJ2-5; v_gene: TRBV12-5; CDR3aa: CASGSWRTSGGRYQETQYF